This record covers a single T cell receptor (beta chain). These data belong to a study of blood T cell repertoires in COVID-19. The wider study: Sites across the United States, Italy and Spain contributed samples from acute and convalescent COVID-19. T cells, B-cell-depleted T cells, or PBMCs provided the cDNA or gDNA that served as material.

The authors' processing: Using reference gene primer amplification, nucleated cell counts were estimated. This table comes from immunoSEQ multiplex PCR, and its TCRdb copy is limited to in-frame clones, with some not included. V and J calls plus clone size are reproduced from that table; the DNA served to infer D and trimming. The profile shows about 77,000 clones, less than 75% of them singletons. The clonotype was recovered from a man aged 60-69 years with acute or convalescent COVID-19. The sample was peripheral blood.

The DNA of the CDR3 is TGTGCCAGCAGCCCACAGGCGGGAGCAGGGGCAGATACGCAGTATTTT. Translating it yields CASSPQAGAGADTQYF. The chain joins TRBV7-3 to TRBJ2-3; D is perhaps TRBD2 (7 bases). The CDR3 is made up of 16 amino acids. The V end was cut by 5 bases, the J end by 4 bases, with 19 bases between. In germline, CDR1 is SGHTA, CDR2 FQGTGA.